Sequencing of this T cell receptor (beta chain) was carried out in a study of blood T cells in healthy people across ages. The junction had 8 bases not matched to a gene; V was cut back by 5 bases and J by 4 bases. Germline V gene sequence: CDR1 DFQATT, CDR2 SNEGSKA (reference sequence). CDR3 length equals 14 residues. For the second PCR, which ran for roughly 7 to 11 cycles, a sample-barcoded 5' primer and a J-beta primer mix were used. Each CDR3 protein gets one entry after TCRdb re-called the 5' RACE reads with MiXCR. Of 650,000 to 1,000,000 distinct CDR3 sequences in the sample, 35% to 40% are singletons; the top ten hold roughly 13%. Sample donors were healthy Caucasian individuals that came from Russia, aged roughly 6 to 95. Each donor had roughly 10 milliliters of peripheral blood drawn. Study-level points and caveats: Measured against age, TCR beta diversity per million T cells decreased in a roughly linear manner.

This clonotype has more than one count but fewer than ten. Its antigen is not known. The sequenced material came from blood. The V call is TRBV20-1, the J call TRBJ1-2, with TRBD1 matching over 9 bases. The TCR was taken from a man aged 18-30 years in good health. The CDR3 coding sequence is TGCAGTGCTGACCGGGACAGGGAGAGCTATGGCTACACCTTC. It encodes CSADRDRESYGYTF.